The subject of this entry is one T cell receptor beta chain. The data were obtained in a study of blood T cell repertoires in COVID-19. For the study at large: Acute and convalescent COVID-19 specimens originated in the United States, Italy and Spain. PBMCs, B-cell-depleted T cells, or T cells were the source of the cDNA or gDNA that made up the material.

The CDR3 runs to 13 residues. Trimming stripped 5 bases from V and 4 bases from J, with 11 bases between. Germline V CDR1 and CDR2: LGHNT, FRNRAP. The Seattle patients joined while their infection was active and were tracked longitudinally afterward. As originally analysed: Using reference gene primer amplification, nucleated cell counts were estimated. Here immunoSEQ multiplex PCR was the method, and the copy in TCRdb shows in-frame clones only, minus some. The V and J calls and the clone size are those of that table, but D and trimming were determined from the DNA. The sample lists 400,000 to 450,000 clones, approximately 90% occurring once.

Sequencing input: peripheral blood. The chain is built from TRBV12-5 and TRBJ1-2; D gene uncertain. The receptor comes from a woman between 50 and 59 years old with COVID-19, enrolled during active disease. CDR3 loop: CASGPAEVYGYTF. CDR3 nucleotides: TGTGCTAGTGGTCCGGCGGAAGTCTATGGCTACACCTTC.